This TCR beta chain was sequenced for a study of beta chain features in type 1 diabetes. General study results and limits: Fewer insertions but more deletions were seen at VDJ junctions in type 1 diabetes patients. Naive, central memory and Treg TCRB repertoires seemed to resemble each other more closely in patients than they did in healthy donors. Amplification by PCR could prefer shorter templates, with the same effect in patients and controls. Moderate but significant shortening of TCRB CDR3s was recorded in all four CD4+ subsets from Type 1 diabetes patients.

Isolated RNA was reverse transcribed in full, so expressed TCRB transcripts were sequenced. TCRdb's table, derived via immunoSEQ multiplex PCR, lists solely in-frame clones and lacks some. The repertoire has 300,000 to 400,000 clones, around an eighth of them found once; the top ten carry about 0.016%. Sorting of CD4+ naive, central memory, regulatory and stem cell-like memory cells was performed via CD45RO/CCR7/CD25/CD127/CD95/CD27. As regards this clone: The antigen remains undetermined.

V gave up 5 bases and J gave up 5 bases, with 15 bases separating them. The CDR3 contains 15 residues. Germline lookup yields CDR1 LGHNT and CDR2 FRNRAP. The TCR was taken from a woman aged 18-29 years with type 1 diabetes. The rearrangement links TRBV12-5 to TRBJ2-2, with D possibly TRBD1 on 7 matching bases. The material sequenced was naive CD4+ T cells from blood. The CDR3 DNA follows: TGTGCTAGTGGTCCCCAGGGGGGAAAAACCGGGGAGCTGTTTTTT. Translating it yields CASGPQGGKTGELFF.